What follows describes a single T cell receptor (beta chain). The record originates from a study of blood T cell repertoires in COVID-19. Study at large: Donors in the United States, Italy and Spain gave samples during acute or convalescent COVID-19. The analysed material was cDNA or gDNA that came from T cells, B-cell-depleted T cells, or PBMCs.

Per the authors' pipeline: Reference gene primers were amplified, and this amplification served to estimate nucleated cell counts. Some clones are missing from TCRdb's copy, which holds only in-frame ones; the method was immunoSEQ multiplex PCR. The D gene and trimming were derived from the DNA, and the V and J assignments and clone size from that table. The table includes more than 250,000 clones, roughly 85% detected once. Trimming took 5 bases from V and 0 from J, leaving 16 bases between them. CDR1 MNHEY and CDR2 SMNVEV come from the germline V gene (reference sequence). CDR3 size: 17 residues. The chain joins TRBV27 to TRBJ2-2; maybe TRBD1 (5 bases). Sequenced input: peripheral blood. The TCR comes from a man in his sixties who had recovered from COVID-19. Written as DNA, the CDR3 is TGTGCCAGCAGTACGTACACAGGACACGCGAACACCGGGGAGCTGTTTTTT. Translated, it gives CASSTYTGHANTGELFF.